The rows below give T cell receptor beta chains drawn from one sample of a study of blood T cell repertoires in COVID-19. The assay was immunoSEQ multiplex PCR, and TCRdb's table has in-frame clones only and misses some. The top ten hold approximately 15% of the sample, which has tens of thousands of clones, 82% seen once. Sequenced input: peripheral blood. The receptors come from a woman of 80 years or more with acute or convalescent COVID-19. CDR3s include the opening cysteine and the closing phenylalanine or tryptophan. The D gene is left open where the match is weak. Clone size appears in some rows only: once, few, many, or a class for an expanded clone.

TRBV7-9	once	TRBD2	TRBJ2-7	CASSLGGVGATRGDEQYF	TGTGCCAGCAGCCTCGGGGGGGTAGGCGCGACCCGGGGTGACGAGCAGTACTTC
TRBV11-2	once	TRBD1	TRBJ2-5	CASSMGQGFRETQYF	TGTGCCAGCAGCATGGGACAGGGGTTCCGAGAGACCCAGTACTTC
TRBV5-6	-	-	TRBJ2-7	CASSLQGSEQYF	TGTGCCAGCAGCTTACAGGGAAGCGAGCAGTACTTC
TRBV5-1	-	-	TRBJ2-5	CASSRGGGEETQYF	TGCGCCAGCAGCAGGGGAGGCGGCGAAGAGACCCAGTACTTC
TRBV2	-	-	TRBJ2-1	CASSEWRTYNEQFF	TGTGCCAGCAGTGAATGGAGGACCTACAATGAGCAGTTCTTC
TRBV18	many	-	TRBJ2-7	CASSPIQGGEQYF	TGTGCCAGCTCACCAATCCAGGGCGGCGAGCAGTACTTC
TRBV7-6	-	TRBD1	TRBJ2-1	CASSSPTGGASNEQFF	TGTGCCAGCAGCTCGCCGACAGGGGGCGCATCCAATGAGCAGTTCTTC
TRBV9	few	-	TRBJ1-6	CASSLGQRNSPLHF	TGTGCCAGCTCCTTGGGGCAGAGAAATTCACCCCTCCACTTT
TRBV4-1	-	-	TRBJ1-1	CASSQLRLKYEAFF	TGCGCCAGCAGCCAATTACGGTTAAAGTATGAAGCTTTCTTT
TRBV6-1	-	TRBD1	TRBJ1-1	CASSEGQLTEAFF	TGTGCCAGCAGTGAGGGACAGTTGACTGAAGCTTTCTTT
TRBV24-1	-	-	TRBJ2-5	CATSDVMGVQETQYF	TGTGCCACCAGTGATGTGATGGGAGTCCAAGAGACCCAGTACTTC
TRBV6-1	-	TRBD2	TRBJ2-7	CASSDTGTSNEQYF	TGTGCCAGCAGTGACACCGGGACTAGCAACGAGCAGTACTTC
TRBV30	-	TRBD1	TRBJ2-2	CASTDRGLTGELFF	TGTGCCTCCACTGACAGGGGGCTGACCGGGGAGCTGTTTTTT
TRBV7-2	-	TRBD2	TRBJ2-1	CASSRPGLGAYNEQFF	TGTGCCAGCAGCCGCCCGGGACTAGGGGCCTACAATGAGCAGTTCTTC
TRBV13	-	TRBD1	TRBJ1-2	CASRRTGTNYGYTF	TGTGCCAGCAGGAGGACAGGAACTAACTATGGCTACACCTTC
TRBV19	-	TRBD1	TRBJ1-5	CATADRGLQPQHF	TGTGCCACCGCGGACAGGGGGCTGCAGCCCCAGCATTTT
TRBV7-3	-	-	TRBJ1-1	CASSLWGETNTEAFF	TGTGCCAGCAGCTTATGGGGGGAGACGAACACTGAAGCTTTCTTT
TRBV14	once	TRBD1	TRBJ1-5	CASSRGGGGRTGYQPQHF	TGTGCCAGCAGCCGAGGCGGGGGGGGCCGGACAGGGTATCAGCCCCAGCATTTT
TRBV29-1	few	TRBD2	TRBJ2-7	CSVAGGPPEQYF	TGCAGCGTAGCGGGAGGGCCGCCCGAGCAGTACTTC
TRBV27	few	TRBD1	TRBJ2-5	CASSRGTGAPQETQYF	TGTGCCAGCAGCCGTGGGACAGGGGCCCCCCAAGAGACCCAGTACTTC
TRBV5-1	-	TRBD1	TRBJ2-2	CASSRQGAGTGELFF	TGCGCCAGCAGCCGACAGGGGGCGGGCACCGGGGAGCTGTTTTTT
TRBV2	-	-	TRBJ2-7	CASRVTSYEQYF	TGTGCCAGCAGGGTTACATCATACGAGCAGTACTTC
TRBV19	few	TRBD1	TRBJ1-2	CASTSTGGLYGYTF	TGTGCCAGTACCTCGACAGGGGGACTCTATGGCTACACCTTC
TRBV6-5	-	-	TRBJ2-7	CASSYGRQSYEQYF	TGTGCCAGCAGTTACGGAAGACAGAGCTACGAGCAGTACTTC
TRBV28	-	-	TRBJ2-1	CASSFSGWNNEQFF	TGTGCCAGCAGTTTTAGCGGTTGGAACAATGAGCAGTTCTTC
TRBV6-5	-	TRBD1	TRBJ1-1	CASGRDRGMDTEAFF	TGTGCCAGCGGCCGGGACAGGGGCATGGACACTGAAGCTTTCTTT
TRBV6-2/TRBV6-3	-	TRBD2	TRBJ2-1	CASSYLSGRSSYNEQFF	TGTGCCAGCAGTTACCTTTCCGGGAGGAGCTCCTACAATGAGCAGTTCTTC
TRBV29-1	-	-	TRBJ2-3	CSVEAGSTDTQYF	TGCAGCGTTGAAGCGGGGAGCACAGATACGCAGTATTTT
TRBV5-8	-	TRBD1	TRBJ2-7	CASSPRQGVYEQYF	TGTGCCAGCAGCCCCCGACAGGGAGTCTACGAGCAGTACTTC
TRBV5-1	-	-	TRBJ2-1	CASSFVSDNEQFF	TGCGCCAGCAGCTTCGTTAGCGACAATGAGCAGTTCTTC
TRBV6-5	once	-	TRBJ1-4	CASSPGINFKLFF	TGTGCCAGCAGTCCGGGGATTAACTTCAAACTGTTTTTT
TRBV4-3	-	TRBD2	TRBJ2-2	CASSQGTSGRKNTGELFF	TGCGCCAGCAGCCAAGGGACTAGCGGGAGGAAGAACACCGGGGAGCTGTTTTTT
TRBV14	-	TRBD1	TRBJ2-1	CASSQDQGANEQFF	TGTGCCAGCAGCCAAGATCAGGGGGCGAATGAGCAGTTCTTC
TRBV12-3/TRBV12-4	once	-	TRBJ2-7	CASSLDISYEQYF	TGTGCCAGCAGTTTAGACATCTCCTACGAGCAGTACTTC
TRBV7-9	-	-	TRBJ1-4	CASSRESASEKLFF	TGTGCCAGCAGCCGGGAATCTGCAAGTGAAAAACTGTTTTTT
TRBV7-9	-	TRBD2	TRBJ2-1	CASSLYPGLAGQGEQFF	TGTGCCAGCAGCCTTTACCCGGGACTAGCGGGACAGGGTGAGCAGTTCTTC
TRBV19	-	TRBD2	TRBJ2-3	CASKLAGGVTDTQYF	TGTGCCAGCAAACTAGCGGGAGGGGTCACAGATACGCAGTATTTT
TRBV7-9	-	TRBD2	TRBJ2-1	CASSYTSGYNEQFF	TGTGCCAGCAGCTATACTAGCGGGTACAATGAGCAGTTCTTC
TRBV7-6	-	TRBD1	TRBJ2-2	CASSLVRTGGANTGELFF	TGTGCCAGCAGCTTAGTAAGAACAGGGGGCGCGAACACCGGGGAGCTGTTTTTT
TRBV10-2	-	-	TRBJ2-1	CASSDRGGNEQFF	TGCGCCAGCAGTGATAGGGGTGGGAATGAGCAGTTCTTC
TRBV7-2	-	-	TRBJ2-2	CASRAGTNTGELFF	TGTGCCAGCAGGGCCGGGACGAACACCGGGGAGCTGTTTTTT
TRBV29-1	-	-	TRBJ1-2	CSVEDQAQGIYGYTF	TGCAGCGTTGAAGATCAGGCCCAGGGAATCTATGGCTACACCTTC
TRBV9	-	-	TRBJ2-1	CASSGRTILEGATGEQFF	TGTGCCAGCAGCGGGCGGACCATTCTTGAGGGAGCGACGGGAGAGCAGTTCTTC
TRBV5-6	-	-	TRBJ2-3	CASSPGGYTDTQYF	TGTGCCAGCAGTCCCGGAGGGTACACAGATACGCAGTATTTT
TRBV28	-	TRBD1	TRBJ1-4	CASSAPGTGREKLFF	TGTGCCAGCAGTGCCCCCGGGACAGGGAGGGAAAAACTGTTTTTT
TRBV30	-	-	TRBJ1-1	CAWMPQGRTEAFF	TGTGCCTGGATGCCGCAGGGAAGAACTGAAGCTTTCTTT
TRBV5-1	few	-	TRBJ1-2	CASSLESSNYGYTF	TGCGCCAGCAGCTTGGAGAGTTCTAACTATGGCTACACCTTC
TRBV3-1/TRBV3-2	-	TRBD2	TRBJ2-7	CASSNPGLAEYEQYF	TGTGCCAGCAGCAACCCGGGACTAGCGGAATACGAGCAGTACTTC
TRBV7-2	-	-	TRBJ2-1	CASSRLGHSSYNEQFF	TGTGCCAGCAGCCGGTTGGGACACAGCTCCTACAATGAGCAGTTCTTC
TRBV7-9	-	TRBD1	TRBJ1-4	CASSLTIRQGREKLFF	TGTGCCAGCAGCTTAACCATCCGACAGGGGCGCGAAAAACTGTTTTTT
TRBV28	-	TRBD1	TRBJ1-5	CASSLGIGGASNQPQHF	TGTGCCAGCAGTTTGGGGATAGGGGGCGCGAGCAATCAGCCCCAGCATTTT
TRBV24-1	-	-	TRBJ2-7	CATSELNRGEQYF	TGTGCCACCAGTGAACTGAACCGGGGCGAGCAGTACTTC
TRBV10-2	-	-	TRBJ1-1	CASSETGSTEAFF	TGCGCCAGCAGTGAAACAGGCTCCACTGAAGCTTTCTTT
TRBV2	few	-	TRBJ1-6	CASRLTVVNSPLHF	TGTGCCAGCAGATTGACAGTAGTTAATTCACCCCTCCACTTT